This entry features one T cell receptor (beta chain) sequence. The sample carries other DNA sequences with the same CDR3. The data stem from a study of blood T cell repertoires in COVID-19. Study background: The cDNA or gDNA used as material had been derived from T cells, B-cell-depleted T cells, or PBMCs.

TCRdb keeps only in-frame clones here, not all; method: immunoSEQ multiplex PCR. The sample carries around 700,000 clones, about 90% recorded once. Losses at the gene ends were 0 bases for V and 9 bases for J; bases not matched to a gene: 1. This CDR3 has 15 amino acids. The V gene's germline CDR1 is MNHEY and CDR2 SVGEGT. The receptor's source is a woman between 18 and 30 years old with acute or convalescent COVID-19. The material sequenced was peripheral blood. The rearrangement links TRBV6-2 or TRBV6-3 to TRBJ1-6; TRBD1 matches 11 bases. The CDR3 region is CASSYSGTGGSPLHF. The CDR3 DNA is TGTGCCAGCAGTTACTCCGGGACAGGGGGTTCACCCCTCCACTTT.